The 16 T cell receptor beta chains below come from one sample, sequenced in a study of blood T cell repertoires in COVID-19. Method: immunoSEQ multiplex PCR; TCRdb's copy keeps in-frame clones and lacks some. The table lists roughly 40,000 clones, roughly 73% of them singletons. The specimen sequenced was peripheral blood. Every receptor here comes from a man older than 75 with acute or convalescent COVID-19.

This chain's CDR3 is CASSYSSGNTIYF. CDR3 DNA: TGTGCCAGCAGCTATAGCTCTGGAAACACCATATATTTT. The V call is TRBV9, the J call TRBJ1-3; D unclear. The germline V gene encodes CDR1 SGDLS and CDR2 YYNGEE. Trimming removed 4 bases from V and 0 bases from J, with 5 bases in between. The CDR3 is 13 amino acids.

The rearrangement links TRBV5-8 to TRBJ2-7; 12 bases line up with TRBD2. V was clipped by 0 bases and J by 7 bases; unmatched bases: 8. The CDR3 extends over 16 amino acids. Germline lookup yields CDR1 SGHTS and CDR2 YDEGEE. CDR3 nucleotides: TGTGCCAGCAGCTTGGCCCGACTAGCGGGAGTCGGTGAGCAGTACTTC. Its translation is CASSLARLAGVGEQYF. The full variable domain, its missing parts supplied by reference TRBV5-8 and TRBJ2-7, is EAGVTQSPTHLIKTRGQQATLRCSPISGHTSVYWYQQALGLGLQFLLWYDEGEERNRGNFPPRFSGRQFPNYSSELNVNALELEDSALYLCASSLARLAGVGEQYFGPGTRLTVT.

The rearrangement links TRBV28 to TRBJ2-1, with D perhaps TRBD2 (7 bases). Germline CDR1 is MDHEN and CDR2 is SYDVKM. CDR3 length: 12 residues. Trimming removed 8 bases from V and 7 bases from J, with 12 bases in between. The CDR3 DNA is TGTGCCAGCCTAGGGGGGGGGAATGAGCAGTTCTTC. It translates to CASLGGGNEQFF.

For this clone: Other DNA sequences within the sample encode an identical CDR3. This chain connects TRBV7-2 to TRBJ1-1; D call uncertain. V shed 5 bases and J shed 2 bases, with 9 bases lying between them. CDR1 SGHTA and CDR2 FQGNSA come from the germline V gene. The CDR3 contains 13 residues. The CDR3 loop reads CASSLRGNTEAFF. In nucleotides, the CDR3 is TGTGCCAGCAGCCTCCGGGGAAACACTGAAGCTTTCTTT. Full variable domain (missing parts from reference TRBV7-2 and TRBJ1-1): GAGVSQSPSNKVTEKGKDVELRCDPISGHTALYWYRQSLGQGLEFLIYFQGNSAPDKSGLPSDRFSAERTGGSVSTLTIQRTQQEDSAVYLCASSLRGNTEAFFGQGTRLTVV.

This clone was detected a few times. The V gene is TRBV29-1, the J gene TRBJ2-1, with 9 bases that match TRBD2. The CDR3 covers 12 residues. Germline trimming cut 6 bases from V and 7 bases from J; bases unmatched to any gene: 4. Germline CDR1 reads SQVTM; CDR2 reads ANQGSEA. The CDR3 nucleotides are TGCAGCGTCCCGGGACTAGCAAATGAGCAGTTCTTC. It yields the protein CSVPGLANEQFF.

This chain links TRBV28 with TRBJ2-7, with 12 bases fitting TRBD2. The CDR3 contains 15 residues. Germline CDR1 reads MDHEN; CDR2 reads SYDVKM. V dropped 7 bases and J dropped 4; count of bases not matched to a gene: 8. The CDR3 DNA reads as TGTGCCAGCACCCTCAGACTAGCGGGAGTATACGAGCAGTACTTC. Its protein is CASTLRLAGVYEQYF.

The chain joins TRBV5-1 to TRBJ2-2, with 12 bases matching TRBD1. CDR3 length: 15 residues. Germline assignment: CDR1 SGHRS and CDR2 YFSETQ. Trimming cost V 4 bases and J 2 bases; bases outside gene matches: 0. In DNA form, the CDR3 reads TGCGCCAGCAGCGGGACAGGGGGCAACACCGGGGAGCTGTTTTTT. It is translated as CASSGTGGNTGELFF.

In DNA form, the CDR3 reads TGTGCCACCAGTGACCCTCCATACAAAGACAGGGAGGAGACCCAGTACTTC. Protein sequence: CATSDPPYKDREETQYF. The rearrangement links TRBV24-1 to TRBJ2-5; TRBD1 agrees at 7 bases. The V gene end was trimmed by 4 bases and the J gene end by 5 bases; junction bases not matched to a gene: 15. The CDR3 runs 17 residues. Germline V CDR1 and CDR2: KGHDR, SFDVKD.

The genes are TRBV19 and TRBJ2-1, with D possibly TRBD2 on 6 matching bases. CDR1 LNHDA and CDR2 SQIVND come from the germline V gene (reference sequence). The CDR3 has 13 amino acids. The V and J ends lost 6 bases and 6 bases respectively, with 12 bases between them. The CDR3 DNA follows: TGTGCCAGTAGGGGGCGGGGATCCAATGAGCAGTTCTTC. This sequence encodes CASRGRGSNEQFF. The full variable domain, with the rest looked up from reference TRBV19 and TRBJ2-1, is DGGITQSPKYLFRKEGQNVTLSCEQNLNHDAMYWYRQDPGQGLRLIYYSQIVNDFQKGDIAEGYSVSREKKESFPLTVTSAQKNPTAFYLCASRGRGSNEQFFGPGTRLTVL.

This chain connects TRBV27 to TRBJ1-1; D not certain. The germline V gene has CDR1 MNHEY and CDR2 SMNVEV (reference sequence). The CDR3 covers 15 residues. V was trimmed by 1 base and J by 1 base, leaving 10 bases between them. CDR3 amino acids: CASSLFGVGNTEAFF. Written as DNA, the CDR3 is TGTGCCAGCAGTTTATTCGGGGTGGGGAACACTGAAGCTTTCTTT.

The chain has TRBV7-2 and TRBJ2-1, with 10 bases identical to TRBD2. The CDR3 spans 17 residues. The V segment lost 4 bases and the J segment 1 base; nucleotides outside the gene matches: 7. In germline, CDR1 is SGHTA, CDR2 FQGNSA. CDR3 residues: CASSSPTAGGSYNEQFF. The CDR3 DNA reads as TGTGCCAGCAGCTCCCCCACAGCGGGAGGGTCCTACAATGAGCAGTTCTTC.

The chain is built from TRBV6-2 or TRBV6-3 and TRBJ2-7, with TRBD2 matching over 7 bases. V lost 6 bases, J lost 2 bases, and 10 bases stayed unmatched. Germline CDR1 is MNHEY and CDR2 is SVGEGT. The CDR3 length is 15 residues. CDR3 amino acids: CASSPRAGFPYEQYF. The CDR3 DNA reads as TGTGCCAGCAGCCCCCGAGCGGGATTTCCCTACGAGCAGTACTTC.

J is TRBJ2-7 and V is TRBV27, with a weak D call TRBD2 (5 bases). This CDR3 has 15 amino acids. Germline V gene lookup returns CDR1 MNHEY and CDR2 SMNVEV (reference sequence). Trimming shortened V by 5 bases and J by 1 base, and 15 bases separated the two germline ends. The CDR3 is CASSDSLGFSYEQYF. DNA for the CDR3: TGTGCCAGCAGTGACTCACTAGGGTTTTCCTACGAGCAGTACTTC.

This clone occurred a few times. The chain carries TRBV28 and TRBJ1-2; D is uncertain. This CDR3 is built from 15 residues. Trimming cost V 6 bases and J 4 bases, with 18 bases left between them. Germline CDR1 is MDHEN and CDR2 is SYDVKM. CDR3 in DNA: TGTGCCAGCAGCCCCTTAACAGCAACTTTCTATGGCTACACCTTC. Translated, it gives CASSPLTATFYGYTF.

The chain carries TRBV9 and TRBJ2-7; tentative D call: TRBD1 (5 bases). Germline lookup yields CDR1 SGDLS and CDR2 YYNGEE. Deletions cut 4 bases from V and 2 bases from J, with 13 bases between. The CDR3 covers 14 residues. The CDR3 bases are TGTGCCAGCAGCCCTTACAGGAACGCCTACGAGCAGTACTTC. This codes for CASSPYRNAYEQYF. Together with reference TRBV9 and TRBJ2-7, the CDR3 gives the full variable domain: DSGVTQTPKHLITATGQRVTLRCSPRSGDLSVYWYQQSLDQGLQFLIQYYNGEERAKGNILERFSAQQFPDLHSELNLSSLELGDSALYFCASSPYRNAYEQYFGPGTRLTVT.

This clone turned up a few times. This sequence joins TRBV6-1 and TRBJ1-6, with 8 bases matching TRBD1. The CDR3 covers 15 residues. Germline CDR1 and CDR2: MNHNS and SASEGT. Germline trimming cut 2 bases from V and 10 bases from J; bases unmatched to any gene: 7. The CDR3 nucleotides read TGTGCCAGCAGTGAATTAGGACAGGGAGGCTCACCCCTCCACTTT. This translates into CASSELGQGGSPLHF.